This T cell receptor (beta chain) was sequenced during a study of response to subunit inactivated influenza vaccine. General observations from the study: Authors proposed each seasonal influenza vaccination draws in few new T cells.

With regard to this clonotype: What it binds is unknown.

The CDR3 has 13 residues. V was cut by 3 bases and J by 1 base, with 6 bases left in between. CDR1 and CDR2 from the germline V gene are MDHEN and SYDVKM. TCRdb reprocessed the RT-PCR reads via MiXCR and lists one record per CDR3 protein. This table has about 240,000 distinct CDR3 sequences, 12% appearing once. The sequences come from non-naive T cells sorted from PBMCs, collected less than 15 days before vaccination. The chain couples TRBV28 to TRBJ1-1; no reliable D call. The sequence came from a man aged 50 to 60 who received an inactivated influenza vaccine. CDR3 loop: CASSFVQNTEAFF. The CDR3 DNA sequence: TGTGCCAGCAGTTTTGTACAGAACACTGAAGCTTTCTTT.